Each of the 27 T cell receptor beta chains below was sequenced from the same sample in a study of T cell changes during pregnancy in multiple sclerosis. Clones were read by immunoSEQ multiplex PCR, and TCRdb kept only the in-frame ones, dropping some. This table holds approximately 44,000 clones, approximately 90% found once. The source was CD4+ T cells from peripheral blood mononuclear cells, collected before pregnancy. The source is a female donor with multiple sclerosis, enrolled in a pregnancy study.

V is TRBV4-3 and J is TRBJ1-2; 7 bases map to TRBD1. V lost 5 bases and J lost 7; bases outside the gene matches: 10. CDR1 is LGHNA and CDR2 is YSLEER in the germline V gene. The CDR3 is 14 amino acids. CDR3 in DNA: TGCGCCAGCAGCTCCACCGGGACAGAGGGTGGCTACACCTTC. This codes for CASSSTGTEGGYTF.

DNA of the CDR3: TGCGCCAGCAGCGACAGGTGGAAGGGGCCCCAGCATTTT. Protein: CASSDRWKGPQHF. V usage is TRBV10-2 and J usage is TRBJ1-5; a weak D match, TRBD1 (6 bases). CDR3 size: 13 residues. Looked up from germline, CDR1 is WSHSY and CDR2 is SAAADI. Trimming removed 6 bases at V and 9 bases at J, with 15 bases between.

The chain carries TRBV7-2 and TRBJ2-5, with 7 bases matching TRBD1. With the DNA end fitting TRBJ2-7 better, the J assignment may be wrong. This CDR3 contains 14 residues. CDR1 is SGHTA, CDR2 FQGNSA, per germline. CDR3 bases: TGTGCCAGCAGCAGGGACAGTCTCGCCTACGAGCAGTACTTC. This codes for CASSRDSLAYEQYF.

This clone was seen a single time. V usage is TRBV7-6 and J usage is TRBJ2-5, with 7 nucleotides matching TRBD1. CDR3 length: 13 amino acids. The junction had 4 bases not matched to a gene; V was cut back by 5 bases and J by 4 bases. CDR1 is SGHVS, CDR2 FNYEAQ, per germline. The CDR3 protein is CASSRGGGETQYF. CDR3 DNA: TGTGCCAGCAGCCGAGGGGGCGGAGAGACCCAGTACTTC.

The chain has TRBV6-6 and TRBJ1-5, with 9 bases lining up with TRBD1. Trimming took 2 bases from V and 6 from J; bases not matched to a gene: 2. This CDR3 region has 14 residues. Germline V gives CDR1 MNHNY, CDR2 SVGAGI (reference sequence). CDR3 bases: TGTGCCAGCAGTTACGACAGGGGGAGTCAGCCCCAGCATTTT. It translates to CASSYDRGSQPQHF.

This clone came up once. The chain employs TRBV4-3 and TRBJ1-2, with no clear D. V was clipped by 1 base and J by 4 bases, with 13 bases between them. Germline V gives CDR1 LGHNA, CDR2 YSLEER. The length of the CDR3 is 15 residues. CDR3 residues: CASSQGSLGGYGYTF. CDR3 nucleotide sequence: TGCGCCAGCAGCCAAGGGTCCCTAGGAGGCTATGGCTACACCTTC.

Notes on this clone: No DNA is shown, since the ends of the CDR3 on it are uncertain; the CDR3 is the one TCRdb lists. V is TRBV2 and J is TRBJ2-5; the D call in the table, TRBD2, was not verified against the DNA. The germline V gene has CDR1 SNHLY and CDR2 FYNNEI. The CDR3 sequence runs 13 residues, both termini included. The CDR3 protein is CASSAVAGGTVYF.

The chain couples TRBV11-2 to TRBJ1-1, with D maybe TRBD1 (5 bases). Germline assignment: CDR1 SGHAT and CDR2 FQNNGV. The V and J ends lost 2 bases and 12 bases respectively, with 16 bases between them. This CDR3 contains 13 residues. For the CDR3, the DNA is TGTGCCAGCAGCTTAAACGGCAGGGCTGAGTCTTTCTTT. Residues: CASSLNGRAESFF.

This clone has more than one count but fewer than ten. This rearrangement joins TRBV10-3 to TRBJ1-2; 9 bases line up with TRBD1. CDR3 length: 16 amino acids. Germline CDR1 and CDR2: ENHRY and SYGVKD. J was trimmed by 0 bases and V by 6 bases; bases with no gene match: 8. In nucleotides, the CDR3 is TGTGCCATCAGCTCACAGGGGGCTCGGTCTAACTATGGCTACACCTTC. It encodes CAISSQGARSNYGYTF.

V usage is TRBV7-2 and J usage is TRBJ2-2; TRBD2 is a possible D gene (6 bases). This CDR3 has 16 amino acids. Germline lookup yields CDR1 SGHTA and CDR2 FQGNSA. Trimming took off 1 base at V and 4 bases at J, with 13 bases between the two ends. The CDR3 sequence is CASSLVAGRGTGELFF. CDR3 nucleotide sequence: TGTGCCAGCAGCTTAGTAGCAGGGCGGGGCACCGGGGAGCTGTTTTTT.

The chain uses TRBV6-5 and TRBJ1-1, with no clear D. CDR1 and CDR2 (germline): MNHEY, SVGAGI. This CDR3 has 14 residues. V lost 3 bases and J lost 0, with 8 bases in between. In DNA form, the CDR3 reads TGTGCCAGCAGTTATTCAGTAATGAACACTGAAGCTTTCTTT. It translates to CASSYSVMNTEAFF.

This chain joins TRBV7-2 and TRBJ1-6; D not certain. CDR1 and CDR2 from the germline V gene are SGHTA and FQGNSA. The CDR3 length is 15 residues. The V gene lost 4 bases and the J gene lost 3 bases, with 10 bases spanning the gap. In nucleotides, the CDR3 is TGTGCCAGCAGCTCAACAGAGCTCTATAATTCACCCCTCCACTTT. Translating it yields CASSSTELYNSPLHF.

V gene TRBV2 combines with J gene TRBJ2-3; 8 bases align to TRBD2. CDR1 is SNHLY, CDR2 FYNNEI, per germline. This CDR3 spans 15 amino acids. V lost 11 bases to trimming and J lost 5 bases; unmatched junction nucleotides: 15. The CDR3: CAGAGAGGRGDTQYF. The CDR3 region has the DNA TGTGCCGGCGCAGGGGCGGGGGGCAGAGGAGATACGCAGTATTTT.

The chain joins TRBV19 to TRBJ1-2; the D gene is possibly TRBD1 (5 bases). Germline lookup yields CDR1 LNHDA and CDR2 SQIVND (reference sequence). The CDR3 length is 13 residues. Trimming shortened V by 7 bases and J by 2 bases, and 11 bases separated the two germline ends. This CDR3 reads CASNTGKNYGYTF. DNA for the CDR3: TGTGCCAGTAACACAGGAAAGAACTATGGCTACACCTTC.

This chain uses TRBV5-4 with TRBJ2-1; D is possibly TRBD2 (6 bases). Per germline, CDR1 SGHNT and CDR2 YYREEE (reference sequence). V was shortened by 6 bases and J by 4 bases, with 20 bases between the two germline ends. The CDR3 sequence is 16 residues long. The CDR3 nucleotides are TGTGCCAGCACCCCGCGACTCCTAGGGAGGTACAATGAGCAGTTCTTC. It yields the protein CASTPRLLGRYNEQFF.

With regard to this clone: The same CDR3 arises from other DNA sequences in this sample as well. This chain joins TRBV9 and TRBJ2-2; D remains unclear. Trimming removed 0 bases at V and 1 base at J, with 7 bases between. Looked up from germline, CDR1 is SGDLS and CDR2 is YYNGEE. The CDR3 contains 15 residues. The CDR3: CASSVVGENTGELFF. CDR3 sequence (DNA): TGTGCCAGCAGCGTAGTTGGAGAGAACACCGGGGAGCTGTTTTTT.

The chain combines TRBV25-1 with TRBJ1-6, with 9 bases fitting TRBD1. This CDR3 contains 15 residues. V lost 4 bases, J lost 6 bases, and 4 bases stayed unmatched. Germline-derived CDR1 and CDR2 are MGHDK and SYGVNS. Written as DNA, the CDR3 is TGTGCCAGCAGTGCCCGGACAGGGGTTAATTCACCCCTCCACTTT. It yields the protein CASSARTGVNSPLHF.

The rearrangement uses TRBV19 and TRBJ1-2, with 11 bases that match TRBD1. This CDR3 is built from 16 residues. V was pared by 3 bases and J by 7 bases, with 10 bases of the junction left unmatched. The germline gives CDR1 LNHDA, CDR2 SQIVND (reference sequence). The CDR3 DNA is TGTGCCAGTAGTATCAAACTCGGACAGGGGGCCCGTGGCTACACCTTC. Protein product: CASSIKLGQGARGYTF.

This chain links TRBV19 with TRBJ1-1; perhaps TRBD1 as D (6 bases). CDR1 and CDR2 from the germline V gene are LNHDA and SQIVND (reference sequence). The CDR3 length is 14 residues. The V end lost 7 bases, the J end lost 6 bases, and 18 bases lay between the germline ends. Written as DNA, the CDR3 is TGTGCCAGTATAGGGGGATATTGGGGGTCTGAAGCTTTCTTT. The encoded protein is CASIGGYWGSEAFF.

This clone showed up just a few times. This chain uses TRBV7-3 with TRBJ1-6; D is unresolved. Trimming pared 2 bases from V and 6 bases from J, leaving 8 bases between. CDR3 length equals 14 residues. Looked up from germline, CDR1 is SGHTA and CDR2 is FQGTGA. The CDR3 protein is CASSLLAGNSPLHF. CDR3 bases: TGTGCCAGCAGCTTACTCGCCGGTAATTCACCCCTCCACTTT.

The rearrangement links TRBV27 to TRBJ2-3; 8 bases are a match to TRBD2. From germline, CDR1 is MNHEY and CDR2 SMNVEV (reference sequence). Trimming removed 5 bases from V and 2 bases from J; junction bases left unmatched: 15. This CDR3 is built from 18 residues. The CDR3, as DNA: TGTGCCAGCAGTCCGCACCGGGGGGGAATAGGGGTCACAGATACGCAGTATTTT. Its protein product is CASSPHRGGIGVTDTQYF.

The chain employs TRBV14 and TRBJ2-3, with no clear D. V was cut by 4 bases and J by 3 bases, with 8 bases left in between. The CDR3 extends over 13 amino acids. CDR1 is SGHDN and CDR2 is FVKESK in the germline V gene. The CDR3 DNA follows: TGTGCCAGCAGCCTCCTACGTACAGATACGCAGTATTTT. Translating gives CASSLLRTDTQYF.

This sequence joins TRBV19 and TRBJ2-7; 8 nucleotides agree with TRBD2. CDR1 is LNHDA and CDR2 is SQIVND in the germline V gene (reference sequence). With V trimmed by 6 bases and J by 2 bases, 9 bases remained unmatched. The CDR3 is 15 amino acids. In nucleotides, the CDR3 is TGTGCCAGTAGATACCAGGCGGGGGGCCCCTACGAGCAGTACTTC. This gives the protein CASRYQAGGPYEQYF.

V and J are TRBV6-1 and TRBJ2-7; 8 bases fit TRBD1. Germline loops: CDR1 MNHNS, CDR2 SASEGT. The CDR3 contains 15 residues. V lost 4 bases, J lost 6 bases, and 11 bases stayed unmatched. This CDR3 is CASSAHGTGPSEQYF. Written as DNA, the CDR3 is TGTGCCAGCAGTGCCCACGGGACAGGTCCGTCCGAGCAGTACTTC.

The rearrangement joins TRBV10-1 to TRBJ2-7; no clear D. Trimming left V 2 bases short and J 1 base short, with 12 bases between. From germline, CDR1 is WNHNN and CDR2 SYGVQD (reference sequence). There are 15 residues in the CDR3. CDR3 nucleotide sequence: TGCGCCAGCAGTGAGGCCTCTAGTGAGTCCTACGAGCAGTACTTC. The encoded protein is CASSEASSESYEQYF.

This rearrangement joins TRBV7-2 to TRBJ1-1, with D perhaps TRBD1 (6 bases). The V and J ends lost 2 bases and 1 base respectively, with 11 bases between them. CDR3 length: 15 amino acids. Germline CDR1 is SGHTA and CDR2 is FQGNSA. The CDR3: CASSLQGQTNTEAFF. The CDR3 DNA follows: TGTGCCAGCAGCTTACAGGGGCAGACGAACACTGAAGCTTTCTTT.

The chain uses TRBV9 and TRBJ2-2; the match to TRBD2 covers 8 bases. Germline trimming cut 0 bases from V and 0 bases from J; bases unmatched to any gene: 1. Germline V CDR1 and CDR2: SGDLS, YYNGEE. The CDR3 length is 16 residues. CDR3 nucleotide sequence: TGTGCCAGCAGCGTAGCCGGGGGGGCGAACACCGGGGAGCTGTTTTTT. Translation: CASSVAGGANTGELFF.